A selection of T cell receptor beta chains follows, all from one sample in a study of shared clonotypes between healthy human individuals. Method: immunoSEQ multiplex PCR; TCRdb's copy keeps in-frame clones and lacks some. Among hundreds of thousands of clones listed, around 67% were seen once. Input material: memory CD4+ T cells sorted from blood. These receptors all stem from a man between 25 and 39 years old in good health. The CDR3 runs from the conserved cysteine through the conserved F or W. The order of the fields is CDR3 protein, V gene, J gene.

CASRSRGDSYNEQFF	TRBV5-5	TRBJ2-1
CASSLDRLGLGQYNEQFF	TRBV11-2	TRBJ2-1
CASSLDQTDSPLHF	TRBV5-4	TRBJ1-6
CASSLYSTDTQYF	TRBV5-4	TRBJ2-3
CASKRGTISPLHF	TRBV13	TRBJ1-6
CASSSRLAGEGTQYF	TRBV21-1	TRBJ2-5
CASSRGEEQYF	TRBV6-6	TRBJ2-7
CASSFMNTEAFF	TRBV2	TRBJ1-1
CASSLREKETQYF	TRBV7-3	TRBJ2-5
CASSNDRENYGYTF	TRBV19	TRBJ1-2
CASSLRSQRGSGEQFF	TRBV11-3	TRBJ2-1
CASGDRENQPQHF	TRBV9	TRBJ1-5
CASSIRGQETQYF	TRBV5-1	TRBJ2-5
CASSHRGLAGVGEQYF	TRBV14	TRBJ2-7
CASRAMGLAGGSDTQYF	TRBV28	TRBJ2-3
CASSASGGPREF	TRBV7-2	TRBJ2-7
CASRETDRLTYEQYF	TRBV28	TRBJ2-7
CASSLRIGGTAPYEQYF	TRBV7-2	TRBJ2-7
CSVVAGGSNQPQHF	TRBV29-1	TRBJ1-5
CASSLSGGRATDTQYF	TRBV7-8	TRBJ2-3
CASRMGLTGTEAFF	TRBV19	TRBJ1-1
CASSEMNSNQPQHF	TRBV2	TRBJ1-5
CASSLARTNEQFF	TRBV5-5	TRBJ2-1
CASSLGAAEINTIYF	TRBV5-1	TRBJ1-3
CASSDGTPNYGYTF	TRBV6-1	TRBJ1-2
CASSAAGGPDEQYF	TRBV9	TRBJ2-7
CASSQGINQPQHF	TRBV4-1	TRBJ1-5
CASSETGLNTEAFF	TRBV28	TRBJ1-1
CASSLTPGQAHGYTF	TRBV9	TRBJ1-2
CASSFRQGDEKLFF	TRBV5-5	TRBJ1-4
CASSSETNEKLFF	TRBV12-1	TRBJ1-4